Each of the 11 T cell receptor beta chains below was sequenced from the same sample in a study of blood T cell repertoires in COVID-19 (dated by TCRdb to 2020 to 2021). The library was obtained by the immunoSEQ multiplex PCR assay. The table was pulled from immuneACCESS by TCRdb, which kept in-frame rearrangements only. Such tables lose some clones; where checked, under half of the loss comes from unresolved V genes, and the rest has no known cause. The sample contains roughly 400,000 clones, 88% of them found a single time. Together, the top ten hold about 1.5% of the sample. The specimen sequenced was PBMCs or T cells enriched from blood (not recorded which). These TCRs come from a woman younger than 30 who had been exposed to COVID-19.

The genes are TRBV18 and TRBJ1-2; TRBD1 matches 8 bases. CDR1 and CDR2 (germline): KGHSH, LQKENI. The ends lost 3 bases at V and 2 bases at J; junction bases unmatched: 8. The CDR3 runs to 16 residues. For the CDR3, the DNA is TGTGCCAGCTCACCGACCGGGACAGGTCCCAACTATGGCTACACCTTC. The encoded protein is CASSPTGTGPNYGYTF.

This chain connects TRBV28 to TRBJ1-2; a possible D gene is TRBD1 (6 bases). CDR1 and CDR2 (germline): MDHEN, SYDVKM. The V and J ends lost 3 bases and 4 bases respectively, with 15 bases between them. This CDR3 has 15 amino acids. CDR3 in DNA: TGTGCCAGCAGTTTTCCCGCAGGGGTCGTCTATGGCTACACCTTC. Translation gives CASSFPAGVVYGYTF.

This clone was detected once. This chain links TRBV18 with TRBJ2-7; 7 nucleotides match TRBD1. Germline values: CDR1 KGHSH, CDR2 LQKENI. V trimming: 1 base; J trimming: 1 base; junction bases outside the gene matches: 4. The CDR3 length is 15 residues. The CDR3 coding sequence is TGTGCCAGCTCACCACGGGACAGCGAATCCTACGAGCAGTACTTC. As protein: CASSPRDSESYEQYF. The complete variable domain, with remaining parts taken from reference TRBV18 and TRBJ2-7, reads NAGVMQNPRHLVRRRGQEARLRCSPMKGHSHVYWYRQLPEEGLKFMVYLQKENIIDESGMPKERFSAEFPKEGPSILRIQQVVRGDSAAYFCASSPRDSESYEQYFGPGTRLTVT.

DNA of the CDR3: TGTGCCACCAGCAGCCAGGGTGACGAGCAGTACTTC. This encodes CATSSQGDEQYF. This sequence joins TRBV15 and TRBJ2-7, with D maybe TRBD1 (5 bases). CDR3 size: 12 residues. Germline CDR1 is LNHNV and CDR2 is YYDKDF (reference sequence). Trimming removed 3 bases from V and 5 bases from J, with 8 bases in between.

This chain connects TRBV29-1 to TRBJ1-1; maybe TRBD1 (6 bases). Germline assignment: CDR1 SQVTM and CDR2 ANQGSEA. CDR3 length: 12 residues. Between the trimmed V and J ends, which lost 4 bases and 8 bases, there was a span of 14 bases. The CDR3 region has the DNA TGCAGCGTTGTACCTGGGGGGGCCGAAGCTTTCTTT. It translates to CSVVPGGAEAFF.

This rearrangement joins TRBV4-2 to TRBJ1-6; D call uncertain. The CDR3 covers 14 residues. From germline, CDR1 is LGHNA and CDR2 YNFKEQ. Trimming took off 0 bases at V and 11 bases at J, with 11 bases between the two ends. The CDR3 DNA is TGTGCCAGCAGCCAAGATAGTTTGGGCACACCCCTCCACTTT. Translating gives CASSQDSLGTPLHF.

The rearrangement joins TRBV4-1 to TRBJ2-1; TRBD2 aligns across 7 bases. J was trimmed by 5 bases and V by 0 bases; bases with no gene match: 7. Germline V gene lookup returns CDR1 MGHRA and CDR2 YSYEKL. This CDR3 spans 16 amino acids. Here the CDR3 reads CASSQEGASGNNEQFF. In nucleotides, the CDR3 is TGCGCCAGCAGCCAAGAAGGGGCTAGCGGAAACAATGAGCAGTTCTTC.

This clone was counted between two and nine times. J is TRBJ1-1 and V is TRBV28, with a possible D match to TRBD1 (5 bases). CDR1 and CDR2 from the germline V gene are MDHEN and SYDVKM. This CDR3 has 16 residues. The V end lost 5 bases, the J end lost 1 base, and 17 bases lay between the germline ends. The CDR3, as DNA: TGTGCCAGCAGTCTATTGGGAGGCGGGGGGAACACTGAAGCTTTCTTT. This codes for CASSLLGGGGNTEAFF.

This sequence joins TRBV28 and TRBJ1-2; 9 bases fit TRBD1. CDR1 and CDR2 from the germline V gene are MDHEN and SYDVKM. V shed 6 bases, J shed 5 bases, and the junction held 10 bases outside the gene matches. The CDR3 has 15 residues. This CDR3 reads CASSQQGAPGYGYTF. CDR3 sequence (DNA): TGTGCCAGCAGCCAACAGGGGGCGCCGGGATATGGCTACACCTTC.

J is TRBJ1-4 and V is TRBV6-1; tentatively, D is TRBD1 (6 bases). CDR1 is MNHNS and CDR2 is SASEGT in the germline V gene. The CDR3 loop spans 15 amino acids. V was clipped by 0 bases and J by 8 bases, with 13 bases between them. The CDR3 DNA is TGTGCCAGCAGTGAAGCCGGGACGGGACACGAAAAACTGTTTTTT. Translating gives CASSEAGTGHEKLFF.

The rearrangement joins TRBV29-1 to TRBJ1-5; perhaps TRBD1 as D (5 bases). Germline lookup yields CDR1 SQVTM and CDR2 ANQGSEA. This CDR3 region has 14 residues. Trimming took 2 bases from V and 5 from J, leaving 13 bases between them. CDR3: CSVEYPGSDQPQHF. CDR3 DNA sequence: TGCAGCGTTGAATATCCAGGGTCCGATCAGCCCCAGCATTTT.